This TCR beta chain was sequenced for a study of blood T cell repertoires in COVID-19. Background on the study: The study drew acute and convalescent COVID-19 samples from the United States, Italy and Spain. Sources were T cells, B-cell-depleted T cells, or PBMCs; the material itself was cDNA or gDNA.

In the original processing: How many nucleated cells were present was estimated from reference gene primer amplification. Clones were sequenced by immunoSEQ multiplex PCR, and TCRdb holds only the in-frame ones, with some missing. V, J and clone size derive from that table, while D and trimming were established from the DNA sequence. Here the sample spans approximately 63,000 clones, about 76% being singletons. This CDR3 region has 15 residues. Trimming took 2 bases from V and 0 from J, leaving 10 bases between them. Per the germline V gene, CDR1 is MGHRA and CDR2 is YSYEKL. This TCR was recovered from a woman aged 80 or over with acute or convalescent COVID-19. The V and J genes are TRBV4-1 and TRBJ2-5; D might be TRBD2 (5 bases). The material sequenced was peripheral blood. The CDR3 here is CASSQRGWNQETQYF. CDR3 nucleotide sequence: TGCGCCAGCAGCCAACGGGGATGGAACCAAGAGACCCAGTACTTC.